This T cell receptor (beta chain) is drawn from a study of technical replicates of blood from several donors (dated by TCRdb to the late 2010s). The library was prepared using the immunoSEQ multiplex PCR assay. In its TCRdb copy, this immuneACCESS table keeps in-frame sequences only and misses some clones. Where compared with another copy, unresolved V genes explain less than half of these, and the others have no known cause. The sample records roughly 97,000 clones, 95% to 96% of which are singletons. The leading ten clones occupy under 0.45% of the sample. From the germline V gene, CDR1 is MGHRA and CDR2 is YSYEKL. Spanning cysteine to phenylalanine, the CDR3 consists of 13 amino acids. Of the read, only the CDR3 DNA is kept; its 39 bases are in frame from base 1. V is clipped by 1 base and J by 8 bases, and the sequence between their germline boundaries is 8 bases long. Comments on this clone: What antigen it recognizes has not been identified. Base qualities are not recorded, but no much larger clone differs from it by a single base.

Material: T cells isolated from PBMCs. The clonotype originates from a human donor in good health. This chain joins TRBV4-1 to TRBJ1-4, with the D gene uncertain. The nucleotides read TGCGCCAGCAGCCAAGGACTCCTCGAAAAACTGTTTTTT. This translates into CASSQGLLEKLFF.